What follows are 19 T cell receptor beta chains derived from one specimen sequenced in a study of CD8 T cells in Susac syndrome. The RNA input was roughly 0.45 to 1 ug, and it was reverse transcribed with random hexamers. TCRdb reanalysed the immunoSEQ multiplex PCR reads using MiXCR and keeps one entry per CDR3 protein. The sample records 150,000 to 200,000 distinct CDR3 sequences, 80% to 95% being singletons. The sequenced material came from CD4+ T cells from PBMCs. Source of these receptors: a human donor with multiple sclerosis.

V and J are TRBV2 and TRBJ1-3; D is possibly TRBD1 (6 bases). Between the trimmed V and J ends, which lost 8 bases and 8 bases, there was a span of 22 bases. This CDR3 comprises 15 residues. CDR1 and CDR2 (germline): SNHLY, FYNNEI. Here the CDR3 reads CASSDGTTGGYTIYF. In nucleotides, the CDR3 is TGTGCCAGCTCAGACGGGACAACGGGAGGATACACCATATATTTT.

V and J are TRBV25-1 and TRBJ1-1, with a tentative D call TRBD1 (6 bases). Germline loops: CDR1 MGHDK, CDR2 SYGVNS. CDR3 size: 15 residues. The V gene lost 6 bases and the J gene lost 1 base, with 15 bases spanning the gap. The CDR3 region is CASSEGVKGNTEAFF. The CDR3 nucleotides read TGTGCCAGCAGCGAGGGGGTGAAGGGGAACACTGAAGCTTTCTTT.

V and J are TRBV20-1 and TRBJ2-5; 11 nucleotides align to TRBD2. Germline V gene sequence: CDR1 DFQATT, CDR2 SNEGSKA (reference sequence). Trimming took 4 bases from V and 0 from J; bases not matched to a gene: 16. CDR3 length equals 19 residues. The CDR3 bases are TGCAGTGCTACCTCTGGATTAGCGGGGGGGCCGGGGTACCAAGAGACCCAGTACTTC. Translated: CSATSGLAGGPGYQETQYF.

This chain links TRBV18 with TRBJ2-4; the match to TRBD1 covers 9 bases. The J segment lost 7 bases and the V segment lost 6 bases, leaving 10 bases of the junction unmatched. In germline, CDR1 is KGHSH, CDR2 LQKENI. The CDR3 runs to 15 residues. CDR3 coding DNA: TGTGCCAGCTCCCAAGAGGGACAGGGATTGAACATTCAGTACTTC. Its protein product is CASSQEGQGLNIQYF.

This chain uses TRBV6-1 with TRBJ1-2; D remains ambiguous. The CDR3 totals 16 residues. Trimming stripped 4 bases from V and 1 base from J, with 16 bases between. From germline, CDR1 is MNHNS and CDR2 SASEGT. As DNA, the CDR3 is TGTGCCAGCAGTGCGTGGAGAGGCAGTGTTAACTATGGCTACACCTTC. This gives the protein CASSAWRGSVNYGYTF.

This chain's CDR3 is CSARDRSRPYEQYF. CDR3 nucleotides: TGCAGTGCTAGAGATCGTAGCAGACCCTACGAGCAGTACTTC. The genes are TRBV20-1 and TRBJ2-7, with unresolved D. Trimming cost V 0 bases and J 2 bases, with 11 bases left between them. The germline V gene encodes CDR1 DFQATT and CDR2 SNEGSKA (reference sequence). The CDR3 runs to 14 residues.

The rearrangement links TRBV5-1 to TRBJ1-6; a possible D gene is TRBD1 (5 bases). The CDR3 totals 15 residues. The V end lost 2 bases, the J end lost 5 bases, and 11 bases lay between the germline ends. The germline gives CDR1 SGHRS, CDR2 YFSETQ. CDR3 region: CASSFGGQNNSPLHF. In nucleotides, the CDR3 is TGCGCCAGCAGCTTCGGTGGACAAAATAATTCACCCCTCCACTTT.

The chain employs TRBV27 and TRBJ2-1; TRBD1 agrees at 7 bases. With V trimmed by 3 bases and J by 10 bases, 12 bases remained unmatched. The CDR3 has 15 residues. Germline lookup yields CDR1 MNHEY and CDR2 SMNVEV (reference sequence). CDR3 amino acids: CASSFETGSPGEQFF. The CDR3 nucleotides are TGTGCCAGCAGTTTCGAGACAGGGTCCCCCGGAGAGCAGTTCTTC.

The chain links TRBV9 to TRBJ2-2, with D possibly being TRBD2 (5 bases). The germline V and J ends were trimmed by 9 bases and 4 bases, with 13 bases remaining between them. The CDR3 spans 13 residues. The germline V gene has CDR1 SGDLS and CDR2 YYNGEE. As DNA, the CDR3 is TGTGCCACAGGCCGGGGAACCACCGGGGAGCTGTTTTTT. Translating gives CATGRGTTGELFF.

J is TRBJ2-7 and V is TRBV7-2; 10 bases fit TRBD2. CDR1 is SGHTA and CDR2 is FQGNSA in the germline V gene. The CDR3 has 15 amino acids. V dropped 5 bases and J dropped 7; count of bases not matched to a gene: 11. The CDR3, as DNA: TGTGCCAGCAGCCTCGACAAACTAGCGGGACTTGAGCAGTACTTC. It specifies CASSLDKLAGLEQYF.

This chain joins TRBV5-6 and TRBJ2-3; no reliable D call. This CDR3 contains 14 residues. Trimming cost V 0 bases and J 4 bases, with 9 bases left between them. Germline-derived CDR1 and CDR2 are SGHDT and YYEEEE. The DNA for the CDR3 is TGTGCCAGCAGCTTGGGAGGTAGGGCAGATACGCAGTATTTT. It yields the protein CASSLGGRADTQYF.

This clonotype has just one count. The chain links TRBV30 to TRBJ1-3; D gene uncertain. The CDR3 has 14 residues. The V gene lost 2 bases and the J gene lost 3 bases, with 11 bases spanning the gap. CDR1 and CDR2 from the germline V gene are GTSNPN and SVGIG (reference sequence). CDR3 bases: TGTGCCTGGAGTACCCCGGGAGTTGGAAACACCATATATTTT. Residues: CAWSTPGVGNTIYF.

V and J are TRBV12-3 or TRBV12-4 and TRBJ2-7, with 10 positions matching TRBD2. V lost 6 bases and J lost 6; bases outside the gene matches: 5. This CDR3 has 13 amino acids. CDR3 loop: CASSLAGVCEQYF. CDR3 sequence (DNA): TGTGCCAGCAGCCTAGCGGGAGTATGCGAGCAGTACTTC.

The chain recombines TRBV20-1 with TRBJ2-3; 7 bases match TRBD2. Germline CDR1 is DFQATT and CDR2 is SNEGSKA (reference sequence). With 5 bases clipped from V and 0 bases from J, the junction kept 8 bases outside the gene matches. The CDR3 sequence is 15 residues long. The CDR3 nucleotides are TGCAGTGCTTCCCGGGGAGGGACTAGCACAGATACGCAGTATTTT. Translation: CSASRGGTSTDTQYF.

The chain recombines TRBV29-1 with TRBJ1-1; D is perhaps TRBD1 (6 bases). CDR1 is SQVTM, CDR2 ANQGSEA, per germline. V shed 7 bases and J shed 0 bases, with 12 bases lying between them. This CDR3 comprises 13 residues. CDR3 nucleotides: TGCAGCGCGCTCGGGGACATGAACACTGAAGCTTTCTTT. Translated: CSALGDMNTEAFF.

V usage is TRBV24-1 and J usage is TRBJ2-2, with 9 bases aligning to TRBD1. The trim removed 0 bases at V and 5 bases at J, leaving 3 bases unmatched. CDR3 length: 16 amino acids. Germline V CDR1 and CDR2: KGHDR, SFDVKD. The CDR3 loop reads CATSDLTGGITGELFF. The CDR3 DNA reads TGTGCCACCAGTGATTTGACAGGGGGCATTACCGGGGAGCTGTTTTTT.

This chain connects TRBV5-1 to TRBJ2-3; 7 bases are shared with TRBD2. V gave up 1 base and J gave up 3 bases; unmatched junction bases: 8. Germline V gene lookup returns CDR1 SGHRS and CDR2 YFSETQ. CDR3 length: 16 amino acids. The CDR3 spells CASSLRSSGVTDTQYF. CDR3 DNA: TGCGCCAGCAGCTTGCGGTCCAGCGGGGTTACAGATACGCAGTATTTT.

The DNA for the CDR3 is TGTGCCAGCAGTCTCAGGGAGTCCGGTGAGCAGTTCTTC. Translating gives CASSLRESGEQFF. The chain combines TRBV6-6 with TRBJ2-1, with D tentatively TRBD1 or TRBD2 (5 bases each). This CDR3 contains 13 residues. Per germline, CDR1 MNHNY and CDR2 SVGAGI (reference sequence). Trimming stripped 5 bases from V and 9 bases from J, with 14 bases between.

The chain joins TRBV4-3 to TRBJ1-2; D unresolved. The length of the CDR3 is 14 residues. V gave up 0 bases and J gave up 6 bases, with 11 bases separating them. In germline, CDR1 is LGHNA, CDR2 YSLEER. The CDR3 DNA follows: TGCGCCAGCAGCCAAGAAAGGGAGAGGGATGGCTACACCTTC. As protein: CASSQERERDGYTF.